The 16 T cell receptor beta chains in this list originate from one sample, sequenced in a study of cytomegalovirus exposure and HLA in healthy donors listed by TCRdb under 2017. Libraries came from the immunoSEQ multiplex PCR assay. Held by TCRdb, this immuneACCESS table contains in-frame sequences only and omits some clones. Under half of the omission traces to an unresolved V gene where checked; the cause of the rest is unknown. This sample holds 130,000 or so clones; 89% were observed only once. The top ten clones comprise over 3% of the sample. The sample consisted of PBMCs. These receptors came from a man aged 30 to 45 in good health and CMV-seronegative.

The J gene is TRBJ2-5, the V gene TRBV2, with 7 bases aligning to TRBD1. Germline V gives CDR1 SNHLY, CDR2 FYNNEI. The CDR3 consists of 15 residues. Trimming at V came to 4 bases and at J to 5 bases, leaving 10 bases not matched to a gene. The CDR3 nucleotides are TGTGCCAGCAGTGCCCAAAAGGGGGCGTGGGAGACCCAGTACTTC. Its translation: CASSAQKGAWETQYF.

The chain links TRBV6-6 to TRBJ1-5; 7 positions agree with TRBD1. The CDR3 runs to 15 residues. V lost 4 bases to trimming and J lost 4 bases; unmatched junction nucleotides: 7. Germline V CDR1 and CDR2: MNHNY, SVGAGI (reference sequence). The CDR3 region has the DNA TGTGCCAGCAGTTTGCGACAGGGAGAGAATCAGCCCCAGCATTTT. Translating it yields CASSLRQGENQPQHF.

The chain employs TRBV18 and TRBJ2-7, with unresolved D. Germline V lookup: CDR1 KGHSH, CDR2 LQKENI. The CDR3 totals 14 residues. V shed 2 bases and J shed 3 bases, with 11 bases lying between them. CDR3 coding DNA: TGTGCCAGCTCACCATACGCGGATGGCTACGAGCAGTACTTC. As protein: CASSPYADGYEQYF.

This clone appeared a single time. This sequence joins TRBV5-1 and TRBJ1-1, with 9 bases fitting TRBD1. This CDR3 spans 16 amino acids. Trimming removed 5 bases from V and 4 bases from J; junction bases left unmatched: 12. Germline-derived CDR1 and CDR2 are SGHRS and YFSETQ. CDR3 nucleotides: TGCGCCAGCAGGGTCGGGACAGGGTCTGGGGTCACTGAAGCTTTCTTT. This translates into CASRVGTGSGVTEAFF.

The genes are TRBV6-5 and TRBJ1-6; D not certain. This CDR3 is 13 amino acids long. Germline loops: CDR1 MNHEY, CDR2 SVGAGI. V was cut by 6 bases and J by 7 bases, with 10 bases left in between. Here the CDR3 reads CASRSPENSPLHF. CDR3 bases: TGTGCCAGCAGGTCCCCAGAAAATTCACCCCTCCACTTT.

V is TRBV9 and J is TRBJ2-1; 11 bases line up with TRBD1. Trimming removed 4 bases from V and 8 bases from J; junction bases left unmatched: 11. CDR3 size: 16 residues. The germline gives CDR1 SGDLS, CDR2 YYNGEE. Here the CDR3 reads CASSTFRDRGSDEQFF. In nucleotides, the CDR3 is TGTGCCAGCAGCACCTTCCGGGACAGGGGGAGTGATGAGCAGTTCTTC.

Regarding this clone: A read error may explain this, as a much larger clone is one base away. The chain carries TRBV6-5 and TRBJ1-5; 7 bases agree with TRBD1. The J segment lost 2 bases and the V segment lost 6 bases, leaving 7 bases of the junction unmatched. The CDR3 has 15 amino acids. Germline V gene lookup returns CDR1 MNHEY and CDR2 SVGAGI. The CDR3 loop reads CASSPQGTGNQPQHF. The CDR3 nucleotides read TGTGCCAGCAGCCCACAGGGGACGGGCAATCAGCCCCAGCATTTT.

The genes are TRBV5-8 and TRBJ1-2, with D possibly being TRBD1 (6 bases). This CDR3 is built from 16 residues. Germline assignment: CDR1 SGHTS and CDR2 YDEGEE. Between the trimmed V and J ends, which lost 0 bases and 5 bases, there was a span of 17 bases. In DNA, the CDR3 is TGTGCCAGCAGCTTGGCCACGTGGACAGAGGTTTATGGCTACACCTTC. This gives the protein CASSLATWTEVYGYTF. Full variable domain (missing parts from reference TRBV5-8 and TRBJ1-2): EAGVTQSPTHLIKTRGQQATLRCSPISGHTSVYWYQQALGLGLQFLLWYDEGEERNRGNFPPRFSGRQFPNYSSELNVNALELEDSALYLCASSLATWTEVYGYTFGSGTRLTVV.

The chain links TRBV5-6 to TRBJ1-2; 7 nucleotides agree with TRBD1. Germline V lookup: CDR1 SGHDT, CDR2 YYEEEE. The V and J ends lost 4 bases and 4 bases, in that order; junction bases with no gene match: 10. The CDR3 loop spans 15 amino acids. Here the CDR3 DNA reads TGTGCCAGCAGCCCGGGAACAGGGGAGGCCTATGGCTACACCTTC. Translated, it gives CASSPGTGEAYGYTF.

CDR3 loop: CASSLYRQIVDYGYTF. CDR3 DNA: TGTGCCAGCAGTCTGTATCGACAGATTGTCGACTATGGCTACACCTTC. The chain combines TRBV28 with TRBJ1-2, with D perhaps matching TRBD1 (5 bases). There are 16 residues in the CDR3. V gave up 5 bases and J gave up 3 bases, with 19 bases separating them. Germline CDR1 MDHEN, CDR2 SYDVKM.

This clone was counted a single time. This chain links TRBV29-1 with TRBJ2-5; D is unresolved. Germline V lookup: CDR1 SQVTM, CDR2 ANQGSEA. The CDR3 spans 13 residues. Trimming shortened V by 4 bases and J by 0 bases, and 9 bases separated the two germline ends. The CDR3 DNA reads TGCAGCGTTGTCCGCCAGAACCAAGAGACCCAGTACTTC. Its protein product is CSVVRQNQETQYF.

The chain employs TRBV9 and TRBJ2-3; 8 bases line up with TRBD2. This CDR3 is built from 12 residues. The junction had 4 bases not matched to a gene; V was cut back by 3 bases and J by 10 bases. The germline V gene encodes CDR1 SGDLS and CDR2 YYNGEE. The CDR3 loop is CASSANSGAQYF. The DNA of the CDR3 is TGTGCCAGCAGCGCCAATAGCGGGGCGCAGTATTTT.

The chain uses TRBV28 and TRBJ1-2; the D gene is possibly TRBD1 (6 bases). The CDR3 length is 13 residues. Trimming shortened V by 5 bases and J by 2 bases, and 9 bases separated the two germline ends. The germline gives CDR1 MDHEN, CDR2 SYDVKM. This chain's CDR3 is CASSRGANYGYTF. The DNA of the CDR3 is TGTGCCAGCAGTCGGGGGGCCAACTATGGCTACACCTTC.

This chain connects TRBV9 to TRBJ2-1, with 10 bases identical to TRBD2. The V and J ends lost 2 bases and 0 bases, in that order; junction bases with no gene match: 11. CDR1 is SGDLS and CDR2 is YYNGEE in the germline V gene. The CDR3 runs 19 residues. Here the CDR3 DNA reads TGTGCCAGCAGCGTTGGAATAGCGGGGGGCCTAAGCTCCTACAATGAGCAGTTCTTC. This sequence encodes CASSVGIAGGLSSYNEQFF.

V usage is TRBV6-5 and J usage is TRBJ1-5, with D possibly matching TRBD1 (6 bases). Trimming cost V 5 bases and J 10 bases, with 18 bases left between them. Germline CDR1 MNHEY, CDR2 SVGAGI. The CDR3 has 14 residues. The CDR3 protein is CASSQGGGLPPQHF. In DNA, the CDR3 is TGTGCCAGCAGTCAGGGTGGGGGCCTCCCTCCCCAGCATTTT.

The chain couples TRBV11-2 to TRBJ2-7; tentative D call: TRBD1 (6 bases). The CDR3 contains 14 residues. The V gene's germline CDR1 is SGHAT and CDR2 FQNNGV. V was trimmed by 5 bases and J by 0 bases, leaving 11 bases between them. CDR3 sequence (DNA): TGTGCCAGCAGCCTTGGGGACACCTCCTACGAGCAGTACTTC. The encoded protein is CASSLGDTSYEQYF.